These 28 T cell receptor beta chains were all obtained from the same sample, sequenced in a study of T-cell reconstitution after alpha-beta-depleted transplantation in children. Preparation of the TCRbeta library was carried out with unique molecular identifiers. MiXCR, run by TCRdb on the PCR reads, gives a single entry per CDR3 protein. The data show fewer than 400,000 distinct CDR3 sequences, approximately 23% seen once. The material sequenced was PBMCs, mostly from graft donor cells, taken 180 days after TCRalphabeta/CD19-depleted stem cell transplant. These receptor sequences come from a male patient between 10 and 17 years old who had a stem cell transplant for acute lymphoblastic leukemia, so the T cells may come from the graft donor.

This clonotype was detected only a few times. The CDR3 loop reads CSASQGHRELFF. The CDR3 nucleotides are TGCAGTGCTAGTCAGGGCCACCGGGAGCTGTTTTTT. This chain uses TRBV20-1 with TRBJ2-2; weak D call: TRBD1 (5 bases). Germline V gene data show CDR1 as DFQATT and CDR2 as SNEGSKA (reference sequence). Trimming took 3 bases from V and 9 from J, leaving 11 bases between them. This CDR3 has 12 residues.

This clonotype was seen a few times. The chain is built from TRBV4-1 and TRBJ2-7; unclear D gene. The V end was cut by 1 base, the J end by 2 bases, with 12 bases between. This CDR3 has 15 residues. The germline CDR1 and CDR2 sequences are MGHRA and YSYEKL. CDR3 DNA sequence: TGCGCCAGCAGCCAAGTCTACTCCATGGCCTACGAGCAGTACTTC. Amino acid sequence: CASSQVYSMAYEQYF.

This clonotype was seen only a few times. This chain joins TRBV2 and TRBJ1-5; D gene uncertain. The CDR3 is made up of 14 amino acids. Germline V gene data show CDR1 as SNHLY and CDR2 as FYNNEI. Trimming removed 5 bases at V and 0 bases at J, with 8 bases between. CDR3 DNA: TGTGCCAGCAGTATCCGTTATAGCAATCAGCCCCAGCATTTT. Translating it yields CASSIRYSNQPQHF.

This clonotype has only a few counts. The chain carries TRBV12-3 or TRBV12-4 and TRBJ1-2; D is unclear. Between the trimmed V and J ends, which lost 9 bases and 5 bases, there was a span of 19 bases. This CDR3 has 14 amino acids. CDR3 sequence reads: CASWEAGRPYGYTF. The CDR3 DNA reads as TGTGCCAGTTGGGAGGCCGGAAGGCCTTATGGCTACACCTTC.

This chain links TRBV6-5 with TRBJ2-5, with 7 bases matching TRBD2. This CDR3 comprises 14 residues. V gave up 4 bases and J gave up 3 bases; unmatched junction bases: 5. In germline, CDR1 is MNHEY, CDR2 SVGAGI. CDR3 protein: CASSWFGLEETQYF. The CDR3 region has the DNA TGTGCCAGCAGTTGGTTCGGACTAGAAGAGACCCAGTACTTC.

A word on this clonotype: A read error may account for a junction end that differs from germline. The rearrangement uses TRBV20-1 and TRBJ2-2, with 14 bases aligning to TRBD2. CDR1 is DFQATT and CDR2 is SNEGSKA in the germline V gene (reference sequence). The CDR3 runs to 17 residues. The CDR3 nucleotides read TGCTGTGCCCCAGGGACTAGCGGGAGAGTAAGCACCGGGGAGCTGTTTTTT. This encodes CCAPGTSGRVSTGELFF.

This clonotype showed up just a few times. The V gene is TRBV7-9, the J gene TRBJ2-3; D remains unclear. V was shortened by 1 base and J by 1 base, with 9 bases between the two germline ends. The CDR3 loop spans 15 amino acids. CDR1 and CDR2 from the germline V gene are SEHNR and FQNEAQ (reference sequence). The CDR3 DNA follows: TGTGCCAGCAGCTTAGAGTTTTCCCGCACAGATACGCAGTATTTT. It yields the protein CASSLEFSRTDTQYF.

This clonotype was seen more than once but under ten times. The J gene is TRBJ2-3, the V gene TRBV9; no clear D gene. Trimming took 4 bases from V and 1 from J, leaving 13 bases between them. The CDR3 is made up of 15 amino acids. Looked up from germline, CDR1 is SGDLS and CDR2 is YYNGEE. The CDR3 region is CASSSDSSGTDTQYF. DNA for the CDR3: TGTGCCAGCAGCTCCGACTCCTCTGGCACAGATACGCAGTATTTT. Looking up the rest from reference TRBV9 and TRBJ2-3 gives the full variable domain: DSGVTQTPKHLITATGQRVTLRCSPRSGDLSVYWYQQSLDQGLQFLIQYYNGEERAKGNILERFSAQQFPDLHSELNLSSLELGDSALYFCASSSDSSGTDTQYFGPGTRLTVL.

The rearrangement uses TRBV6-5 and TRBJ1-1; weak D call: TRBD1 (5 bases). V gave up 0 bases and J gave up 1 base, with 12 bases separating them. There are 16 residues in the CDR3. Germline V gene sequence: CDR1 MNHEY, CDR2 SVGAGI. The CDR3: CASSYSGGPKNTEAFF. As DNA, the CDR3 is TGTGCCAGCAGTTACTCGGGGGGACCGAAGAACACTGAAGCTTTCTTT.

The J gene is TRBJ1-2, the V gene TRBV5-1; no definite D call. There are 15 residues in the CDR3. CDR1 and CDR2 from the germline V gene are SGHRS and YFSETQ. Trimming stripped 3 bases from V and 7 bases from J, with 19 bases between. CDR3 region: CASSSRTPTGGGYTF. The DNA for the CDR3 is TGCGCCAGCAGCTCGAGGACCCCAACGGGTGGTGGCTACACCTTC.

V and J are TRBV12-3 or TRBV12-4 and TRBJ2-5, with 7 bases fitting TRBD2. The CDR3 has 14 residues. V shed 8 bases, J shed 5 bases, and the junction held 11 bases outside the gene matches. The CDR3 DNA follows: TGTGCCAGCGGGAGGGACGAGGTATGGGAGACCCAGTACTTC. Translated, it gives CASGRDEVWETQYF.

V usage is TRBV4-1 and J usage is TRBJ2-5; D is unclear. Trimming stripped 4 bases from V and 5 bases from J, with 14 bases between. This CDR3 is 14 amino acids long. Germline CDR1 MGHRA, CDR2 YSYEKL. CDR3 in DNA: TGCGCCAGCAGCCCCGTGGACGACCCGGAGACCCAGTACTTC. It encodes CASSPVDDPETQYF.

The chain carries TRBV5-5 and TRBJ2-1; the D gene is possibly TRBD2 (6 bases). The germline gives CDR1 SGHKS, CDR2 YYEKEE (reference sequence). This CDR3 comprises 16 residues. The ends were cut back, 5 bases at V and 4 bases at J, with 19 bases in the middle. CDR3 amino acids: CASSLLYGTLYNEQFF. CDR3 in DNA: TGTGCCAGCAGTCTCCTATATGGGACTTTGTACAATGAGCAGTTCTTC.

This clonotype was recorded once. The chain employs TRBV7-9 and TRBJ2-1; weak D call: TRBD2 (5 bases). CDR1 is SEHNR and CDR2 is FQNEAQ in the germline V gene (reference sequence). The CDR3 sequence is 16 residues long. V lost 5 bases and J 3 bases, leaving 17 bases between the germline ends. CDR3 amino acids: CASSRERLRDYNEQFF. The CDR3, as DNA: TGTGCCAGCAGCCGAGAGAGGCTACGGGACTACAATGAGCAGTTCTTC.

This clonotype was recorded once. The chain joins TRBV9 to TRBJ2-3; 10 bases are a match to TRBD1. The CDR3 spans 20 residues. Trimming at V came to 3 bases and at J to 3 bases, leaving 19 bases not matched to a gene. Looked up from germline, CDR1 is SGDLS and CDR2 is YYNGEE. The CDR3 protein is CASSGQGATLGTVLTDTQYF. Here the CDR3 DNA reads TGTGCCAGCAGCGGACAGGGGGCGACACTCGGGACGGTTTTGACAGATACGCAGTATTTT.

The genes are TRBV12-3 or TRBV12-4 and TRBJ2-5; TRBD2 agrees at 11 bases. The V gene end was trimmed by 2 bases and the J gene end by 3 bases; junction bases not matched to a gene: 5. There are 16 residues in the CDR3. CDR3 loop: CASSLPRLAGKETQYF. The CDR3 DNA reads as TGTGCCAGCAGTTTACCGAGACTAGCGGGGAAAGAGACCCAGTACTTC.

This clonotype has just a few counts. V and J are TRBV24-1 and TRBJ2-1, with D unclear. Trimming left V 5 bases short and J 5 bases short, with 9 bases between. Germline V CDR1 and CDR2: KGHDR, SFDVKD. The CDR3 runs to 13 residues. CDR3 nucleotides: TGTGCCACCAGTGCAGAAGTGAACAATGAGCAGTTCTTC. Translation gives CATSAEVNNEQFF.

V usage is TRBV5-6 and J usage is TRBJ2-1; 7 bases align to TRBD2. The length of the CDR3 is 16 residues. Trimming removed 3 bases from V and 3 bases from J; junction bases left unmatched: 9. CDR1 and CDR2 (germline): SGHDT, YYEEEE. CDR3 loop: CASSSLGGSHYNEQFF. The DNA for the CDR3 is TGTGCCAGCAGCTCGTTGGGAGGGTCACACTACAATGAGCAGTTCTTC.

This clonotype was found a few times. This rearrangement joins TRBV5-1 to TRBJ1-2; the D gene is possibly TRBD1 (5 bases). V was cut by 2 bases and J by 6 bases, with 23 bases left in between. This CDR3 comprises 17 residues. The germline gives CDR1 SGHRS, CDR2 YFSETQ. The CDR3 reads CASSFGGSMGPGDGYTF. The CDR3 DNA reads TGCGCCAGCAGCTTTGGTGGATCGATGGGGCCGGGAGATGGCTACACCTTC.

This clonotype has only one observation. The chain employs TRBV7-9 and TRBJ2-1, with a weak D call TRBD1 (5 bases). The CDR3 is made up of 15 amino acids. Germline loops: CDR1 SEHNR, CDR2 FQNEAQ (reference sequence). Between the trimmed V and J ends, which lost 6 bases and 0 bases, there was a span of 12 bases. CDR3: CASRSRALSYNEQFF. DNA for the CDR3: TGTGCCAGCAGGTCCAGGGCTCTCTCCTACAATGAGCAGTTCTTC.

The chain joins TRBV7-4 to TRBJ2-7; D could derive from TRBD1 or TRBD2 (6 bases each). CDR3 length: 16 amino acids. The germline V gene encodes CDR1 SGHVT and CDR2 SQSDAQ. V lost 6 bases and J 0 bases, leaving 18 bases between the germline ends. The CDR3: CASSRYGGHLSYEQYF. The DNA for the CDR3 is TGTGCCAGCAGTAGGTATGGGGGGCATCTCTCCTACGAGCAGTACTTC. Together with reference TRBV7-4 and TRBJ2-7, the CDR3 gives the full variable domain: GAGVSQSPRYKVAKRGRDVALRCDSISGHVTLYWYRQTLGQGSEVLTYSQSDAQRDKSGRPSGRFSAERPERSVSTLKIQRTEQGDSAVYLCASSRYGGHLSYEQYFGPGTRLTVT.

The chain links TRBV7-9 to TRBJ1-3; 9 bases match TRBD1. This CDR3 has 15 amino acids. CDR1 SEHNR and CDR2 FQNEAQ come from the germline V gene (reference sequence). V trimming: 10 bases; J trimming: 3 bases; junction bases outside the gene matches: 10. CDR3 residues: CAKDMDRGSGNTIYF. CDR3 DNA sequence: TGTGCCAAGGACATGGACAGGGGCAGTGGAAACACCATATATTTT. The variable domain in full, completed from reference TRBV7-9 and TRBJ1-3, reads DTGVSQNPRHKITKRGQNVTFRCDPISEHNRLYWYRQTLGQGPEFLTYFQNEAQLEKSRLLSDRFSAERPKGSFSTLEIQRTEQGDSAMYLCAKDMDRGSGNTIYFGEGSWLTVV.

This chain joins TRBV7-6 and TRBJ2-7; maybe TRBD1 (6 bases). Trimming took 5 bases from V and 2 from J, leaving 19 bases between them. Germline CDR1 and CDR2: SGHVS and FNYEAQ. The CDR3 sequence is 16 residues long. In DNA form, the CDR3 reads TGTGCCAGCAGCACAATTACCGGCAGGGGAGCCTACGAGCAGTACTTC. It yields the protein CASSTITGRGAYEQYF.

The gene calls are TRBV6-2 or TRBV6-3 and TRBJ2-4; TRBD1 aligns across 7 bases. The CDR3 extends over 18 amino acids. Per the germline V gene, CDR1 is MNHEY and CDR2 is SVGEGT. V lost 6 bases and J lost 0; bases outside the gene matches: 14. The CDR3 DNA sequence: TGTGCCAGCAGCCCGGGACAGATATTTGATTTAGCCAAAAACATTCAGTACTTC. It yields the protein CASSPGQIFDLAKNIQYF.

In this sample, this clonotype turned up a few times. This rearrangement joins TRBV7-2 to TRBJ1-1, with D maybe TRBD1 (6 bases). This CDR3 spans 15 amino acids. From germline, CDR1 is SGHTA and CDR2 FQGNSA. V lost 5 bases to trimming and J lost 1 base, with 14 bases between them. DNA for the CDR3: TGTGCCAGCAGCCCGGAACAGGGTTGGAACACTGAAGCTTTCTTT. It encodes CASSPEQGWNTEAFF.

This chain connects TRBV7-2 to TRBJ2-1; D not certain. CDR3 length equals 14 residues. V lost 2 bases and J 8 bases, leaving 13 bases between the germline ends. Germline-derived CDR1 and CDR2 are SGHTA and FQGNSA. The CDR3 loop is CASSLSGSYDEQFF. The CDR3 DNA follows: TGTGCCAGCAGCTTATCCGGGTCTTACGATGAGCAGTTCTTC.

The rearrangement uses TRBV5-6 and TRBJ1-2; D might be TRBD1 (6 bases). Germline V lookup: CDR1 SGHDT, CDR2 YYEEEE. The germline V and J ends were trimmed by 4 bases and 0 bases, with 16 bases remaining between them. CDR3 length: 16 amino acids. The CDR3 region has the DNA TGTGCCAGCAGCCCCAAACAGGGAATCTCTAACTATGGCTACACCTTC. As protein: CASSPKQGISNYGYTF.

V is TRBV5-1 and J is TRBJ2-1; 11 bases match TRBD2. Germline V gene data show CDR1 as SGHRS and CDR2 as YFSETQ. The CDR3 extends over 15 amino acids. Trimming removed 4 bases from V and 3 bases from J; junction bases left unmatched: 3. This CDR3 reads CASSTTSGSYNEQFF. The CDR3, as DNA: TGCGCCAGCAGCACAACTAGCGGGAGCTACAATGAGCAGTTCTTC.